These 32 T cell receptor beta chains originate from one sample sequenced in a study of cytomegalovirus exposure and HLA in healthy donors. PCR primers comprised 60 Vbeta and 13 Jbeta primers. The assay was immunoSEQ multiplex PCR, and TCRdb's table has in-frame clones only and misses some. The table has roughly 180,000 clones, roughly 84% seen once. Sequencing was done on a sample of PBMCs. Every receptor here comes from a man aged 25-45 years in good health and CMV-seronegative.

The V and J genes are TRBV18 and TRBJ1-1; D may be TRBD1 (5 bases). Germline lookup yields CDR1 KGHSH and CDR2 LQKENI. CDR3 length equals 12 residues. V was pared by 4 bases and J by 4 bases, with 7 bases between. The CDR3 protein is CASSRGGTEAFF. The CDR3 DNA follows: TGTGCCAGCTCACGGGGCGGCACTGAAGCTTTCTTT. Filled out from reference TRBV18 and TRBJ1-1, the complete variable domain reads NAGVMQNPRHLVRRRGQEARLRCSPMKGHSHVYWYRQLPEEGLKFMVYLQKENIIDESGMPKERFSAEFPKEGPSILRIQQVVRGDSAAYFCASSRGGTEAFFGQGTRLTVV.

The chain joins TRBV4-1 to TRBJ1-1, with D tentatively TRBD1 (5 bases). CDR3 length equals 13 residues. Germline V gene lookup returns CDR1 MGHRA and CDR2 YSYEKL. V gave up 5 bases and J gave up 11 bases, with 18 bases separating them. CDR3 protein: CASSKIVQGWAFF. The CDR3 bases are TGCGCCAGCAGCAAAATCGTTCAGGGATGGGCTTTCTTT.

CDR3 sequence: CASSLETGAGYTF. The DNA of the CDR3 is TGTGCCAGCAGCTTAGAAACAGGGGCTGGCTACACCTTC. This chain links TRBV7-3 with TRBJ1-2; 7 bases align to TRBD1. CDR1 is SGHTA, CDR2 FQGTGA, per germline. Germline trimming cut 2 bases from V and 7 bases from J; bases unmatched to any gene: 4. This CDR3 spans 13 amino acids.

The V gene is TRBV28, the J gene TRBJ2-5; D remains unclear. CDR3 length: 13 residues. The germline CDR1 and CDR2 sequences are MDHEN and SYDVKM. V shed 7 bases and J shed 1 base, with 10 bases lying between them. CDR3 sequence reads: CASISPLQETQYF. CDR3 nucleotide sequence: TGTGCCAGCATCAGTCCCCTCCAAGAGACCCAGTACTTC.

This clone showed up just a few times. The rearrangement uses TRBV30 and TRBJ2-7, with D possibly TRBD1 on 6 matching bases. CDR1 and CDR2 (germline): GTSNPN, SVGIG (reference sequence). Trimming removed 2 bases from V and 6 bases from J, with 14 bases in between. The CDR3 covers 13 residues. The CDR3 nucleotides read TGTGCCTGGAGTCCCAGGGGATTTTCCGAGCAGTACTTC. It is translated as CAWSPRGFSEQYF.

The chain has TRBV5-8 and TRBJ1-3, with D unclear. CDR1 and CDR2 (germline): SGHTS, YDEGEE. V was clipped by 6 bases and J by 0 bases, with 10 bases between them. This CDR3 has 14 amino acids. DNA of the CDR3: TGTGCCAGCATCCCCGCGGTCTCTGGAAACACCATATATTTT. This gives the protein CASIPAVSGNTIYF.

V and J are TRBV19 and TRBJ1-1; 7 bases match TRBD1. Germline values: CDR1 LNHDA, CDR2 SQIVND (reference sequence). The CDR3 sequence is 13 residues long. Losses at the gene ends were 6 bases for V and 1 base for J; bases not matched to a gene: 2. The CDR3 loop is CASSDRANTEAFF. As DNA, the CDR3 is TGTGCCAGTAGCGACAGGGCGAACACTGAAGCTTTCTTT.

The chain couples TRBV28 to TRBJ2-2; TRBD2 matches 13 bases. The CDR3 spans 16 residues. Germline assignment: CDR1 MDHEN and CDR2 SYDVKM. The J segment lost 4 bases and the V segment lost 4 bases, leaving 3 bases of the junction unmatched. The CDR3 region has the DNA TGTGCCAGCAGTTCGGGACTAGCGGGAATCACCGGGGAGCTGTTTTTT. Translation: CASSSGLAGITGELFF.

The V and J genes are TRBV10-2 and TRBJ1-5, with D maybe TRBD1 (5 bases). The germline V and J ends were trimmed by 3 bases and 4 bases, with 16 bases remaining between them. In germline, CDR1 is WSHSY, CDR2 SAAADI. The CDR3 runs to 16 residues. CDR3 region: CASSDVTARVNQPQHF. The CDR3 DNA is TGCGCCAGCAGTGATGTGACAGCCCGGGTAAATCAGCCCCAGCATTTT.

The genes are TRBV5-4 and TRBJ2-5, with a possible D match to TRBD2 (6 bases). The CDR3 is 14 residues long. CDR1 and CDR2 (germline): SGHNT, YYREEE (reference sequence). The V gene lost 2 bases and the J gene lost 5 bases, with 13 bases spanning the gap. The DNA for the CDR3 is TGTGCCAGCAGCTTCGGGGGAGGCCCGGAGACCCAGTACTTC. Its protein product is CASSFGGGPETQYF.

J is TRBJ1-2 and V is TRBV4-3; TRBD1 is a possible D gene (5 bases). From germline, CDR1 is LGHNA and CDR2 YSLEER. The CDR3 is made up of 13 amino acids. Trimming took off 3 bases at V and 3 bases at J, with 8 bases between the two ends. CDR3 region: CASSHDRDYGYTF. CDR3 sequence (DNA): TGCGCCAGCAGCCACGACAGAGACTATGGCTACACCTTC.

This clone was seen only once. The V and J genes are TRBV4-3 and TRBJ2-5; tentatively, D is TRBD2 (5 bases). The germline V and J ends were trimmed by 0 bases and 1 base, with 9 bases remaining between them. The CDR3 has 15 amino acids. Germline V gives CDR1 LGHNA, CDR2 YSLEER. CDR3 sequence reads: CASSQDIAFQETQYF. As DNA, the CDR3 is TGCGCCAGCAGCCAAGATATAGCGTTCCAAGAGACCCAGTACTTC.

This rearrangement joins TRBV5-8 to TRBJ1-5; tentatively, D is TRBD1 (5 bases). Germline-derived CDR1 and CDR2 are SGHTS and YDEGEE. CDR3 length: 15 amino acids. Trimming removed 4 bases at V and 0 bases at J, with 11 bases between. CDR3 DNA: TGTGCCAGCAGCCGGGGGGACTATAGCAATCAGCCCCAGCATTTT. This translates into CASSRGDYSNQPQHF. The variable domain in full, completed from reference TRBV5-8 and TRBJ1-5, reads EAGVTQSPTHLIKTRGQQATLRCSPISGHTSVYWYQQALGLGLQFLLWYDEGEERNRGNFPPRFSGRQFPNYSSELNVNALELEDSALYLCASSRGDYSNQPQHFGDGTRLSIL.

The gene calls are TRBV6-1 and TRBJ2-3, with a tentative D call TRBD2 (6 bases). With 4 bases removed from V and 6 bases from J, the gap between germline ends came to 8 bases. Germline assignment: CDR1 MNHNS and CDR2 SASEGT. CDR3 length: 12 amino acids. DNA for the CDR3: TGTGCCAGCAGTGTTCTAGCGGATACGCAGTATTTT. This encodes CASSVLADTQYF.

This clone was recorded only once. The V call is TRBV30, the J call TRBJ2-7, with D possibly being TRBD2 (7 bases). Germline CDR1 and CDR2: GTSNPN and SVGIG (reference sequence). Trimming took 3 bases from V and 3 from J, leaving 15 bases between them. This CDR3 spans 14 amino acids. The DNA for the CDR3 is TGTGCCTGGAGGAGTGGGGGGGCCAACTACGAGCAGTACTTC. Its protein is CAWRSGGANYEQYF.

The V and J genes are TRBV13 and TRBJ1-3; no clear D gene. The CDR3 sequence is 15 residues long. The germline V and J ends were trimmed by 5 bases and 0 bases, with 11 bases remaining between them. In germline, CDR1 is PRHDT, CDR2 FYEKMQ (reference sequence). CDR3 loop: CASSQSGISGNTIYF. The DNA of the CDR3 is TGTGCCAGCAGCCAATCGGGGATCTCTGGAAACACCATATATTTT.

The CDR3 is CASSLDGGRNYGYTF. CDR3 bases: TGTGCCAGCAGCTTAGACGGGGGGCGCAACTATGGCTACACCTTC. The chain has TRBV7-9 and TRBJ1-2, with a possible D match to TRBD1 (6 bases). In germline, CDR1 is SEHNR, CDR2 FQNEAQ (reference sequence). Deletions cut 1 base from V and 2 bases from J, with 11 bases between. This CDR3 region has 15 residues.

The genes are TRBV28 and TRBJ1-6, with D possibly matching TRBD1 (5 bases). Germline CDR1 reads MDHEN; CDR2 reads SYDVKM. V was pared by 5 bases and J by 6 bases, with 14 bases between. This CDR3 is built from 15 residues. CDR3 DNA sequence: TGTGCCAGCAGTCCCCCGGGAGGGGTTAATTCACCCCTCCACTTT. Protein sequence: CASSPPGGVNSPLHF.

The V gene is TRBV4-2, the J gene TRBJ1-5; D is ambiguous. Trimming pared 3 bases from V and 3 bases from J, leaving 9 bases between. From germline, CDR1 is LGHNA and CDR2 YNFKEQ. The CDR3 consists of 14 residues. CDR3 DNA: TGTGCCAGCAGCCAGCTCGGGTCCAATCAGCCCCAGCATTTT. Protein product: CASSQLGSNQPQHF.

The V gene is TRBV18, the J gene TRBJ1-1; no clear D. Germline CDR1 is KGHSH and CDR2 is LQKENI. V was clipped by 0 bases and J by 7 bases, with 9 bases between them. The CDR3 is made up of 13 amino acids. The CDR3: CASSPPWSDEAFF. The CDR3 DNA sequence: TGTGCCAGCTCACCACCGTGGTCAGATGAAGCTTTCTTT. Filled out from reference TRBV18 and TRBJ1-1, the complete variable domain reads NAGVMQNPRHLVRRRGQEARLRCSPMKGHSHVYWYRQLPEEGLKFMVYLQKENIIDESGMPKERFSAEFPKEGPSILRIQQVVRGDSAAYFCASSPPWSDEAFFGQGTRLTVV.

The V call is TRBV29-1, the J call TRBJ1-4; perhaps TRBD1 as D (5 bases). V was trimmed by 6 bases and J by 12 bases, leaving 14 bases between them. Germline assignment: CDR1 SQVTM and CDR2 ANQGSEA. This CDR3 is built from 11 residues. DNA of the CDR3: TGCAGCGTAGACATGGACACCCAACTGTTTTTT. This encodes CSVDMDTQLFF.

This clone has just a few counts. This chain joins TRBV19 and TRBJ2-2; TRBD2 matches at 7 bases. The trim removed 7 bases at V and 0 bases at J, leaving 5 bases unmatched. Germline V gene data show CDR1 as LNHDA and CDR2 as SQIVND (reference sequence). The CDR3 spans 15 residues. CDR3 nucleotide sequence: TGTGCCAGTACCCCTAGCGGCGCGAACACCGGGGAGCTGTTTTTT. This codes for CASTPSGANTGELFF.

On this clone: This CDR3 is missing its conserved last phenylalanine or tryptophan, likely due to a read error. The limits of the CDR3 on the DNA are not certain, so only TCRdb's listed CDR3 is given. V and J are TRBV14 and TRBJ1-1. The CDR3 numbers 12 amino acids, ends counted. Per the germline V gene, CDR1 is SGHDN and CDR2 is FVKESK. The chain's CDR3 is CASSQDEGRTRT.

The chain employs TRBV7-6 and TRBJ2-7; perhaps TRBD2 as D (5 bases). Trimming pared 5 bases from V and 4 bases from J, leaving 15 bases between. CDR1 and CDR2 from the germline V gene are SGHVS and FNYEAQ. This CDR3 is 14 amino acids long. CDR3 sequence: CASSPSPSWYEQYF. Written as DNA, the CDR3 is TGTGCCAGCAGCCCCTCCCCTAGCTGGTACGAGCAGTACTTC.

The chain joins TRBV4-1 to TRBJ2-6, with D possibly being TRBD1 (5 bases). Trimming removed 5 bases from V and 4 bases from J, with 12 bases in between. CDR1 and CDR2 from the germline V gene are MGHRA and YSYEKL. The CDR3 extends over 15 amino acids. For the CDR3, the DNA is TGCGCCAGCAGCACCCGGACATCCGGGGCCAACGTCCTGACTTTC. It is translated as CASSTRTSGANVLTF.

The chain links TRBV28 to TRBJ2-2, with TRBD1 matching over 9 bases. The CDR3 has 18 amino acids. Germline CDR1 reads MDHEN; CDR2 reads SYDVKM. The V and J ends lost 6 bases and 1 base, in that order; junction bases with no gene match: 12. The CDR3 sequence: CASSPSAPDRGNTGELFF. CDR3 DNA: TGTGCCAGCAGCCCCTCCGCCCCGGACAGGGGGAACACCGGGGAGCTGTTTTTT.

The chain uses TRBV11-3 and TRBJ2-5, with 11 bases lining up with TRBD1. Per germline, CDR1 SGHNT and CDR2 YENEEA. V lost 1 base to trimming and J lost 3 bases; unmatched junction nucleotides: 4. The CDR3 loop spans 16 amino acids. The CDR3 bases are TGTGCCAGCAGCTTAGGGGACAGGGGGAGGGAAGAGACCCAGTACTTC. Translation: CASSLGDRGREETQYF.

The chain links TRBV2 to TRBJ2-7; D possibly corresponds to TRBD2 (7 bases). The CDR3 extends over 14 amino acids. Trimming stripped 7 bases from V and 3 bases from J, with 16 bases between. The germline gives CDR1 SNHLY, CDR2 FYNNEI. The CDR3 reads CASKGGEEHYEQYF. In DNA, the CDR3 is TGTGCCAGCAAGGGGGGGGAGGAACACTACGAGCAGTACTTC.

This clone was counted between two and nine times. V gene TRBV7-2 combines with J gene TRBJ2-7; 14 nucleotides line up with TRBD2. The J segment lost 6 bases and the V segment lost 5 bases, leaving 12 bases of the junction unmatched. The CDR3 is 17 amino acids. From germline, CDR1 is SGHTA and CDR2 FQGNSA. Written as DNA, the CDR3 is TGTGCCAGCAGCCGCAGCTCGGGACTAGCGGGAGTAACCGAGCAGTACTTC. Its protein product is CASSRSSGLAGVTEQYF.

This clone was seen more than once but under ten times. V and J are TRBV2 and TRBJ1-2, with TRBD1 matching 7 bases. Germline CDR1 and CDR2: SNHLY and FYNNEI. CDR3 size: 13 residues. The junction had 7 bases not matched to a gene; V was cut back by 6 bases and J by 6 bases. The CDR3 protein is CASRQTGDNGYTF. CDR3 DNA: TGTGCCAGCAGACAAACAGGGGATAATGGCTACACCTTC.

This chain joins TRBV5-6 and TRBJ2-5, with D possibly matching TRBD1 (6 bases). The CDR3 length is 13 residues. V gave up 5 bases and J gave up 5 bases, with 13 bases separating them. Germline assignment: CDR1 SGHDT and CDR2 YYEEEE. The CDR3: CASSYDRRETQYF. DNA for the CDR3: TGTGCCAGCAGTTACGACAGGCGGGAGACCCAGTACTTC. The variable domain in full, completed from reference TRBV5-6 and TRBJ2-5, reads DAGVTQSPTHLIKTRGQQVTLRCSPKSGHDTVSWYQQALGQGPQFIFQYYEEEERQRGNFPDRFSGHQFPNYSSELNVNALLLGDSALYLCASSYDRRETQYFGPGTRLLVL.

This clone appeared a few times. The V call is TRBV5-6, the J call TRBJ1-3; D might be TRBD1 (6 bases). CDR3 length: 13 residues. The ends were cut back, 2 bases at V and 10 bases at J, with 13 bases in the middle. The germline V gene encodes CDR1 SGHDT and CDR2 YYEEEE. The CDR3 bases are TGTGCCAGCAGCTTACAGGGCATGGGGACCATATATTTT. Translated, it gives CASSLQGMGTIYF.